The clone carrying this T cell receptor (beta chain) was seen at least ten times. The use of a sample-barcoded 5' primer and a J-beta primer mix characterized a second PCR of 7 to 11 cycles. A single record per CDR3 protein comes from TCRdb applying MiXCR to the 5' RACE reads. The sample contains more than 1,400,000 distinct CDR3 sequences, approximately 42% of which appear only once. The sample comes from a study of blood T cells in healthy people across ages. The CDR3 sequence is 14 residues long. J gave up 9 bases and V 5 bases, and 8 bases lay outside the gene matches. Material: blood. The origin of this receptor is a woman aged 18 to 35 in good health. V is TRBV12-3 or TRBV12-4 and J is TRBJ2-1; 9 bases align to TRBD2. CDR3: CASSPRTSVGEQFF. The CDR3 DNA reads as TGTGCCAGCAGTCCCCGGACTAGCGTCGGTGAGCAGTTCTTC.